Shown below are 30 T cell receptor beta chains from a single sample sequenced in a study of T-cell memory formation after mild COVID-19. One entry per CDR3 protein, called by TCRdb with MiXCR from the 5' RACE reads. The profile shows about 470,000 distinct CDR3 sequences, more than 20% of them singletons. Sequencing was performed on PBMCs or a T cell subset sorted from them (not recorded which). The receptors shown here come from an adult woman who had mild COVID-19 (a few samples of this study predate the infection). Cell type and time point are not known.

The J gene is TRBJ1-6, the V gene TRBV7-9; D ambiguous. Germline-derived CDR1 and CDR2 are SEHNR and FQNEAQ (reference sequence). This CDR3 has 17 residues. V gave up 5 bases and J gave up 5 bases, with 19 bases separating them. The chain's CDR3 is CASSVTRAPAHNSPLHF. Here the CDR3 DNA reads TGTGCCAGCAGCGTAACCCGGGCCCCAGCTCATAATTCACCCCTCCACTTT.

This clonotype has ten or more counts. This rearrangement joins TRBV7-9 to TRBJ1-5; D gene ambiguous. Germline V gives CDR1 SEHNR, CDR2 FQNEAQ (reference sequence). The V and J ends lost 0 bases and 7 bases respectively, with 7 bases between them. This CDR3 is built from 13 residues. DNA for the CDR3: TGTGCCAGCAGCTTAGCGGCGGGACAGCCCCAGCATTTT. Translated, it gives CASSLAAGQPQHF.

The J gene is TRBJ2-1, the V gene TRBV20-1, with 10 bases fitting TRBD1. CDR1 and CDR2 from the germline V gene are DFQATT and SNEGSKA (reference sequence). The ends lost 1 base at V and 3 bases at J; junction bases unmatched: 9. The CDR3 runs to 17 residues. CDR3 sequence reads: CSARAPPGTGVYNEQFF. CDR3 coding DNA: TGCAGTGCTAGAGCTCCCCCCGGGACAGGGGTCTACAATGAGCAGTTCTTC.

This clonotype was seen ten or more times. The rearrangement links TRBV5-1 to TRBJ1-2; no definite D call. Germline V lookup: CDR1 SGHRS, CDR2 YFSETQ. The length of the CDR3 is 15 residues. The germline V and J ends were trimmed by 0 bases and 0 bases, with 9 bases remaining between them. CDR3 protein: CASSLEGNSNYGYTF. The CDR3 DNA follows: TGCGCCAGCAGCTTGGAAGGGAATTCTAACTATGGCTACACCTTC. Full variable domain (rest looked up from reference TRBV5-1 and TRBJ1-2): KAGVTQTPRYLIKTRGQQVTLSCSPISGHRSVSWYQQTPGQGLQFLFEYFSETQRNKGNFPGRFSGRQFSNSRSEMNVSTLELGDSALYLCASSLEGNSNYGYTFGSGTRLTVV.

The chain couples TRBV3-1 to TRBJ2-5, with D maybe TRBD2 (5 bases). V dropped 4 bases and J dropped 1 base, with 16 bases sitting between them. Germline assignment: CDR1 LGHDT and CDR2 YNNKEL (reference sequence). This CDR3 has 16 residues. DNA of the CDR3: TGTGCCAGCAGCCCGTTTTTCACCGGACTCCAAGAGACCCAGTACTTC. As protein: CASSPFFTGLQETQYF.

This clonotype was recorded once. This chain joins TRBV5-1 and TRBJ2-2, with a possible D match to TRBD2 (6 bases). CDR1 and CDR2 (germline): SGHRS, YFSETQ. This CDR3 is built from 14 residues. Trimming pared 2 bases from V and 8 bases from J, leaving 13 bases between. Here the CDR3 reads CASSLLARRGELFF. Written as DNA, the CDR3 is TGCGCCAGCAGCTTACTAGCCCGGAGGGGGGAGCTGTTTTTT.

The chain joins TRBV7-9 to TRBJ2-7; no firm D call. The V end lost 6 bases, the J end lost 4 bases, and 16 bases lay between the germline ends. The germline CDR1 and CDR2 sequences are SEHNR and FQNEAQ (reference sequence). This CDR3 contains 14 residues. DNA of the CDR3: TGTGCCAGCAGTTCCCCCTCGACGGTTTACGAGCAGTACTTC. As protein: CASSSPSTVYEQYF.

The V gene is TRBV7-9, the J gene TRBJ2-7; D is ambiguous. Per germline, CDR1 SEHNR and CDR2 FQNEAQ (reference sequence). V shed 1 base and J shed 9 bases, with 10 bases lying between them. The CDR3 spans 12 residues. CDR3 loop: CASSLEDLRQYF. CDR3 in DNA: TGTGCCAGCAGCTTAGAAGACCTCAGGCAGTACTTC.

This clonotype was observed a handful of times. The gene calls are TRBV5-1 and TRBJ2-1; TRBD1 agrees at 9 bases. Germline V gene data show CDR1 as SGHRS and CDR2 as YFSETQ. The CDR3 is made up of 14 amino acids. With V trimmed by 7 bases and J by 7 bases, 9 bases remained unmatched. CDR3 sequence reads: CASSGTGTPNEQFF. The CDR3 DNA reads TGCGCCAGCTCCGGGACAGGGACTCCAAATGAGCAGTTCTTC.

This clonotype was seen more than once but under ten times. V and J are TRBV12-3 or TRBV12-4 and TRBJ2-6; D tentatively reads TRBD1 or TRBD2 (5 bases each). Trimming took 3 bases from V and 0 from J, leaving 15 bases between them. The CDR3 loop spans 18 amino acids. The CDR3 loop is CASSFARQRLSGANVLTF. Here the CDR3 DNA reads TGTGCCAGCAGTTTTGCGAGACAGCGGCTCTCTGGGGCCAACGTCCTGACTTTC.

The V and J genes are TRBV12-3 or TRBV12-4 and TRBJ2-3; D is possibly TRBD2 (5 bases). CDR3 size: 15 residues. The V end was cut by 4 bases, the J end by 0 bases, with 11 bases between. Here the CDR3 reads CASSWSGTSTDTQYF. The DNA of the CDR3 is TGTGCCAGCAGTTGGAGCGGTACTAGCACAGATACGCAGTATTTT.

The chain carries TRBV19 and TRBJ1-5, with 8 bases identical to TRBD1. The CDR3 contains 15 residues. From germline, CDR1 is LNHDA and CDR2 SQIVND (reference sequence). Germline trimming cut 6 bases from V and 3 bases from J; bases unmatched to any gene: 7. CDR3 coding DNA: TGTGCCAGTAGGAACAGACAGGGGAACAATCAGCCCCAGCATTTT. Protein sequence: CASRNRQGNNQPQHF.

This clonotype turned up a few times. The chain carries TRBV10-3 and TRBJ1-1; D might be TRBD1 (5 bases). The CDR3 loop spans 15 amino acids. Trimming removed 2 bases from V and 3 bases from J, with 13 bases in between. CDR1 is ENHRY and CDR2 is SYGVKD in the germline V gene. The CDR3 protein is CAISEGAGLYTEAFF. In DNA form, the CDR3 reads TGTGCCATCAGTGAGGGGGCTGGTTTGTACACTGAAGCTTTCTTT.

V and J are TRBV5-1 and TRBJ2-1; 12 bases are a match to TRBD1. J gave up 0 bases and V 2 bases, and 9 bases lay outside the gene matches. The CDR3 covers 19 residues. Germline CDR1 and CDR2: SGHRS and YFSETQ. CDR3 coding DNA: TGCGCCAGCAGCTTAGGGACAGGGGGCTCCCAAAGCTCCTACAATGAGCAGTTCTTC. This translates into CASSLGTGGSQSSYNEQFF.

The chain has TRBV20-1 and TRBJ2-7, with D tentatively TRBD1 (5 bases). CDR3 length: 14 amino acids. Per the germline V gene, CDR1 is DFQATT and CDR2 is SNEGSKA (reference sequence). V gave up 3 bases and J gave up 1 base, with 13 bases separating them. The chain's CDR3 is CSASESRASYEQYF. The CDR3 DNA follows: TGCAGTGCTAGCGAAAGCAGGGCATCCTACGAGCAGTACTTC.

The chain employs TRBV29-1 and TRBJ2-5; unclear D gene. The CDR3 totals 12 residues. Trimming shortened V by 3 bases and J by 1 base, and 6 bases separated the two germline ends. Germline CDR1 and CDR2: SQVTM and ANQGSEA. The CDR3 protein is CSVDTTQETQYF. The CDR3 region has the DNA TGCAGCGTTGATACAACCCAAGAGACCCAGTACTTC. The whole variable domain, filled in from reference TRBV29-1 and TRBJ2-5, reads SAVISQKPSRDICQRGTSLTIQCQVDSQVTMMFWYRQQPGQSLTLIATANQGSEATYESGFVIDKFPISRPNLTFSTLTVSNMSPEDSSIYLCSVDTTQETQYFGPGTRLLVL.

This clonotype showed up just a few times. J is TRBJ2-5 and V is TRBV7-9, with D possibly being TRBD2 (5 bases). The V and J ends lost 3 bases and 5 bases respectively, with 10 bases between them. Germline CDR1 and CDR2: SEHNR and FQNEAQ (reference sequence). The length of the CDR3 is 13 residues. CDR3 in DNA: TGTGCCAGCAGCTTTGGGAGCGTGGAGACCCAGTACTTC. This encodes CASSFGSVETQYF.

This clonotype was detected a few times. This rearrangement joins TRBV5-1 to TRBJ2-5; 10 nucleotides agree with TRBD2. This CDR3 is 16 amino acids long. The V gene's germline CDR1 is SGHRS and CDR2 YFSETQ. V shed 0 bases and J 2 bases; nucleotides not matched to a gene: 4. DNA for the CDR3: TGCGCCAGCAGCTTGGGGGCTAGCGGGAGTCAAGAGACCCAGTACTTC. This encodes CASSLGASGSQETQYF.

This clonotype was detected a few times. The chain links TRBV7-2 to TRBJ2-1; 8 bases fit TRBD2. The CDR3 totals 15 residues. Trimming took 0 bases from V and 4 from J; bases not matched to a gene: 2. Germline CDR1 and CDR2: SGHTA and FQGNSA. DNA of the CDR3: TGTGCCAGCAGCTTAGCCCCGGGAGGGTACAATGAGCAGTTCTTC. Protein: CASSLAPGGYNEQFF.

The chain carries TRBV5-4 and TRBJ2-3; 10 positions agree with TRBD2. The CDR3 extends over 16 amino acids. Germline-derived CDR1 and CDR2 are SGHNT and YYREEE (reference sequence). The V gene end was trimmed by 4 bases and the J gene end by 2 bases; junction bases not matched to a gene: 7. CDR3 DNA sequence: TGTGCCAGCAGCACAGTACTAGCGGGGCTCACAGATACGCAGTATTTT. Its translation is CASSTVLAGLTDTQYF.

The table lists this clonotype with a few counts. The CDR3 protein is CASSLGSSWSVDGYTF. The CDR3 region has the DNA TGCGCCAGCAGCTTGGGGAGTTCGTGGTCTGTCGATGGCTACACCTTC. This chain joins TRBV5-1 and TRBJ1-2; D is uncertain. Germline CDR1 and CDR2: SGHRS and YFSETQ. V was clipped by 0 bases and J by 6 bases, with 18 bases between them. This CDR3 is 16 amino acids long.

V usage is TRBV6-5 and J usage is TRBJ2-3; TRBD1 is a possible D gene (6 bases). From germline, CDR1 is MNHEY and CDR2 SVGAGI. The CDR3 is made up of 15 amino acids. Deletions cut 6 bases from V and 1 base from J, with 14 bases between. This CDR3 reads CASSLRGPRTDTQYF. CDR3 bases: TGTGCCAGCAGCCTCAGGGGCCCCCGCACAGATACGCAGTATTTT.

This clonotype came up a few times. This chain links TRBV6-8 with TRBJ2-1, with TRBD1 matching over 8 bases. CDR3 size: 15 residues. Germline lookup yields CDR1 MNHGY and CDR2 SAAAGT. The V segment lost 3 bases and the J segment 7 bases; nucleotides outside the gene matches: 8. The CDR3 protein is CASSYRDRGRNEQFF. CDR3 nucleotide sequence: TGTGCCAGCAGTTATCGAGACAGGGGTAGGAATGAGCAGTTCTTC.

The sample holds a few counts of this clonotype. CDR3 residues: CASSYPTSGGDQFF. The CDR3 DNA reads TGCGCCAGCAGCTATCCCACTAGCGGGGGAGATCAGTTCTTC. This chain links TRBV5-1 with TRBJ2-1, with 11 bases fitting TRBD2. This CDR3 region has 14 residues. V lost 3 bases and J lost 13; bases outside the gene matches: 9. The germline V gene encodes CDR1 SGHRS and CDR2 YFSETQ.

The V and J genes are TRBV6-1 and TRBJ2-1, with TRBD1 matching 7 bases. Germline loops: CDR1 MNHNS, CDR2 SASEGT. The CDR3 has 16 amino acids. Trimming took 2 bases from V and 3 from J; bases not matched to a gene: 7. The CDR3: CASSEYGTELYNEQFF. The CDR3 DNA is TGTGCCAGCAGTGAATACGGGACAGAACTCTACAATGAGCAGTTCTTC.

The V gene is TRBV30, the J gene TRBJ1-5; D perhaps matches TRBD1 (5 bases). The V end lost 0 bases, the J end lost 1 base, and 25 bases lay between the germline ends. Germline V gene data show CDR1 as GTSNPN and CDR2 as SVGIG (reference sequence). The CDR3 is made up of 20 amino acids. CDR3 sequence (DNA): TGTGCCTGGAGTGTAGGGATATATGGGACGGACCTTAGGAGCAATCAGCCCCAGCATTTT. Its protein is CAWSVGIYGTDLRSNQPQHF.

The gene calls are TRBV4-3 and TRBJ2-7, with a weak D call TRBD1 (5 bases). V shed 0 bases and J shed 3 bases, with 15 bases lying between them. CDR1 and CDR2 from the germline V gene are LGHNA and YSLEER. The CDR3 is 16 amino acids. This CDR3 is CASSQDLRQGIYEQYF. CDR3 nucleotides: TGCGCCAGCAGCCAAGATTTACGGCAGGGAATCTACGAGCAGTACTTC.

This clonotype was counted only a few times. The V gene is TRBV7-3, the J gene TRBJ2-1; D possibly corresponds to TRBD1 (6 bases). The CDR3 loop spans 16 amino acids. Trimming pared 1 base from V and 8 bases from J, leaving 18 bases between. From germline, CDR1 is SGHTA and CDR2 FQGTGA. The CDR3: CASSLMVAGVGHEQFF. CDR3 bases: TGTGCCAGCAGCTTAATGGTGGCAGGGGTAGGCCATGAGCAGTTCTTC.

This clonotype was counted a few times. The V call is TRBV20-1, the J call TRBJ2-7, with TRBD1 matching 10 bases. This CDR3 has 13 residues. Germline CDR1 is DFQATT and CDR2 is SNEGSKA (reference sequence). With 6 bases clipped from V and 5 bases from J, the junction kept 7 bases outside the gene matches. The CDR3 DNA is TGCAGTGCCCCGGGGGACAGGGGCCACGAGCAGTACTTC. This sequence encodes CSAPGDRGHEQYF.

A few counts support this clonotype. The V call is TRBV30, the J call TRBJ2-1; no clear D. The CDR3 consists of 12 residues. V was clipped by 5 bases and J by 0 bases, with 5 bases between them. Per the germline V gene, CDR1 is GTSNPN and CDR2 is SVGIG (reference sequence). CDR3 DNA sequence: TGTGCCTGGGCCCGCTCCTACAATGAGCAGTTCTTC. Amino acids: CAWARSYNEQFF. Full variable domain (missing parts from reference TRBV30 and TRBJ2-1): SQTIHQWPATLVQPVGSPLSLECTVEGTSNPNLYWYRQAAGRGLQLLFYSVGIGQISSEVPQNLSASRPQDRQFILSSKKLLLSDSGFYLCAWARSYNEQFFGPGTRLTVL.